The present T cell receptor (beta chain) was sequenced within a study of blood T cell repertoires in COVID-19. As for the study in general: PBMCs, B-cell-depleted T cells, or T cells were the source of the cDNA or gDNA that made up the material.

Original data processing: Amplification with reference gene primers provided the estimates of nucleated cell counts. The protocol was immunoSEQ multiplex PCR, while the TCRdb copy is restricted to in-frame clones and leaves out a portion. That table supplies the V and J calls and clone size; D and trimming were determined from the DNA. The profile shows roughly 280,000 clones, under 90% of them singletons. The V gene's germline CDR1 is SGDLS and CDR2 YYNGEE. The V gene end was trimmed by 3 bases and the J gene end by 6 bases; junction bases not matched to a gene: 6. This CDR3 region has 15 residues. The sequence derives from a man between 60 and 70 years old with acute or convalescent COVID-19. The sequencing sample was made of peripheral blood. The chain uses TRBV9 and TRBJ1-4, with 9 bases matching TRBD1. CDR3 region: CASSARDRAYEKLFF. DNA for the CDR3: TGTGCCAGCAGCGCCAGGGACAGGGCTTATGAAAAACTGTTTTTT.